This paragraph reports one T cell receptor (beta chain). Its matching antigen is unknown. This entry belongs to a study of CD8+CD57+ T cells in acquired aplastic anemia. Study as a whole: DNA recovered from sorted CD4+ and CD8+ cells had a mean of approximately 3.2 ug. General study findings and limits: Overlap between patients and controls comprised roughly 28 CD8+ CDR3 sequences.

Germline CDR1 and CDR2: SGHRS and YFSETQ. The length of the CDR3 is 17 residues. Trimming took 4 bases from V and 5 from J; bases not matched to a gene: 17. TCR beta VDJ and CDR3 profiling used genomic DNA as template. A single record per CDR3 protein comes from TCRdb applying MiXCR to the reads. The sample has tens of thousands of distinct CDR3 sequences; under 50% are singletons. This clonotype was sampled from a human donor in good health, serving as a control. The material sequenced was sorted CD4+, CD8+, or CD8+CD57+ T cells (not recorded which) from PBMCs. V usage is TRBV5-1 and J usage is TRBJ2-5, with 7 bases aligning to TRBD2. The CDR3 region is CASSTGGRAPFSETQYF. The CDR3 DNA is TGCGCCAGCAGCACTGGTGGGAGGGCTCCCTTCAGCGAGACCCAGTACTTC.